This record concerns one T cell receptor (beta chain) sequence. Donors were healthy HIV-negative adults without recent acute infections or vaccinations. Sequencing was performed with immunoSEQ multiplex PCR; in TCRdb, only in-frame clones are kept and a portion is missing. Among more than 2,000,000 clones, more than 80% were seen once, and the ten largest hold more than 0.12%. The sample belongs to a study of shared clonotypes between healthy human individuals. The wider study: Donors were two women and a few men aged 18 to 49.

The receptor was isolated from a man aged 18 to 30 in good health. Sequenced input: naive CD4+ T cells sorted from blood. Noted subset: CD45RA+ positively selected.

CDR3 amino acids: CASSNGGGSSNYGYTF. The CDR3 DNA follows: TGCGCCAGCAGCAATGGGGGCGGGTCCAGTAACTATGGCTACACCTTC. The rearrangement joins TRBV5-1 to TRBJ1-2, with D possibly TRBD1 on 6 matching bases. V was trimmed by 4 bases and J by 1 base, leaving 17 bases between them. Germline-derived CDR1 and CDR2 are SGHRS and YFSETQ. The CDR3 is made up of 16 amino acids.